This passage covers 23 T cell receptor beta chains from one sample sequenced in a study of cytomegalovirus exposure and HLA in healthy donors. In the PCR, 60 Vbeta and 13 Jbeta primers were used. The method was immunoSEQ multiplex PCR; TCRdb's version includes in-frame clones alone and lacks a portion of them. This listing includes around 100,000 clones. Sequencing was carried out using PBMCs. Receptors were obtained from a man aged 35 to 55 in good health and CMV-seronegative.

The rearrangement links TRBV18 to TRBJ1-4; TRBD1 matches at 9 bases. The trim removed 3 bases at V and 11 bases at J, leaving 16 bases unmatched. This CDR3 spans 17 amino acids. Germline V gene lookup returns CDR1 KGHSH and CDR2 LQKENI. The CDR3 loop reads CASSPMKTGTGLGKLFF. CDR3 sequence (DNA): TGTGCCAGCTCACCGATGAAAACCGGGACAGGGTTGGGGAAACTGTTTTTT. The complete variable domain, with remaining parts taken from reference TRBV18 and TRBJ1-4, reads NAGVMQNPRHLVRRRGQEARLRCSPMKGHSHVYWYRQLPEEGLKFMVYLQKENIIDESGMPKERFSAEFPKEGPSILRIQQVVRGDSAAYFCASSPMKTGTGLGKLFFGSGTQLSVL.

This sequence joins TRBV5-6 and TRBJ2-7; 7 bases map to TRBD1. The CDR3 covers 12 residues. Germline V CDR1 and CDR2: SGHDT, YYEEEE. Germline trimming cut 4 bases from V and 5 bases from J; bases unmatched to any gene: 3. The CDR3 sequence is CASSKDRDEQYF. CDR3 in DNA: TGTGCCAGCAGCAAAGACAGGGACGAGCAGTACTTC.

V is TRBV19 and J is TRBJ1-1; no clear D gene. Germline CDR1 is LNHDA and CDR2 is SQIVND (reference sequence). This CDR3 is built from 13 residues. Trimming removed 5 bases from V and 3 bases from J, with 10 bases in between. CDR3 bases: TGTGCCAGTAGTCCCGGCGGGGACACTGAAGCTTTCTTT. Translating gives CASSPGGDTEAFF. Supplemented by reference TRBV19 and TRBJ1-1, the full variable domain reads DGGITQSPKYLFRKEGQNVTLSCEQNLNHDAMYWYRQDPGQGLRLIYYSQIVNDFQKGDIAEGYSVSREKKESFPLTVTSAQKNPTAFYLCASSPGGDTEAFFGQGTRLTVV.

The genes are TRBV11-3 and TRBJ2-3; 7 bases map to TRBD1. After removal of 5 bases from V and 0 bases from J, the junction contained 5 bases not matched to a gene. Germline CDR1 and CDR2: SGHNT and YENEEA. This CDR3 is built from 15 residues. The CDR3 coding sequence is TGTGCCAGCAGCCCAACGGGACAGAGCACAGATACGCAGTATTTT. Translated, it gives CASSPTGQSTDTQYF.

On this clone: The junction does not match germline at one end; this may be a read error. Other DNA variants within this sample encode the same CDR3. The gene calls are TRBV5-4 and TRBJ1-4; weak D call: TRBD1 (6 bases). CDR3 length equals 14 residues. Germline values: CDR1 SGHNT, CDR2 YYREEE (reference sequence). The CDR3 spells CASSLGGLGEKLFF. CDR3 sequence (DNA): TGTGCCAGCAGCCTGGGGGGGCTTGGTGAAAAGCTGTTTTTT. The full variable domain, completed using reference TRBV5-4 and TRBJ1-4, is ETGVTQSPTHLIKTRGQQVTLRCSSQSGHNTVSWYQQALGQGPQFIFQYYREEENGRGNFPPRFSGLQFPNYSSELNVNALELDDSALYLCASSLGGLGEKLFFGSGTQLSVL.

This rearrangement joins TRBV27 to TRBJ2-1; 11 positions match TRBD2. Germline V gene data show CDR1 as MNHEY and CDR2 as SMNVEV (reference sequence). V shed 6 bases, J shed 4 bases, and the junction held 5 bases outside the gene matches. The CDR3 is 15 residues long. For the CDR3, the DNA is TGTGCCAGCAGCTCCGGGACTAGCGGATACAATGAGCAGTTCTTC. Translation gives CASSSGTSGYNEQFF.

The chain uses TRBV6-1 and TRBJ1-2, with D unclear. Trimming pared 1 base from V and 8 bases from J, leaving 14 bases between. Germline V lookup: CDR1 MNHNS, CDR2 SASEGT. The CDR3 extends over 14 amino acids. The CDR3 loop reads CASSEVALQSGYTF. The CDR3 DNA follows: TGTGCCAGCAGTGAAGTAGCCCTGCAATCAGGCTACACCTTC.

The V gene is TRBV6-1, the J gene TRBJ1-2, with 8 bases aligning to TRBD1. This CDR3 has 13 residues. The germline V gene has CDR1 MNHNS and CDR2 SASEGT. Trimming took 6 bases from V and 3 from J; bases not matched to a gene: 3. This chain's CDR3 is CASSETGDYGYTF. The CDR3 DNA reads as TGTGCCAGCAGCGAGACAGGGGACTATGGCTACACCTTC.

The chain carries TRBV27 and TRBJ1-1; 8 nucleotides line up with TRBD1. V lost 5 bases and J lost 11; bases outside the gene matches: 13. The CDR3 runs to 14 residues. Per germline, CDR1 MNHEY and CDR2 SMNVEV (reference sequence). CDR3 nucleotides: TGTGCCAGCAGTAGCCTTCTGACAGGGGAAAGGGCTTTCTTT. Its protein is CASSSLLTGERAFF.

V usage is TRBV5-1 and J usage is TRBJ2-2; the match to TRBD2 covers 7 bases. Germline V gene lookup returns CDR1 SGHRS and CDR2 YFSETQ. V shed 0 bases, J shed 6 bases, and the junction held 5 bases outside the gene matches. This CDR3 contains 15 residues. Written as DNA, the CDR3 is TGCGCCAGCAGCTTGGGCGGGAGCCGAGCCGGGGAGCTGTTTTTT. Translated, it gives CASSLGGSRAGELFF.

This chain links TRBV7-9 with TRBJ1-1, with TRBD1 as a possible D gene (5 bases). V lost 5 bases to trimming and J lost 6 bases, with 13 bases between them. CDR3 length: 13 amino acids. Per germline, CDR1 SEHNR and CDR2 FQNEAQ (reference sequence). Here the CDR3 DNA reads TGTGCCAGCAGCCGCCCGGGGGGGGCTGAAGCTTTCTTT. Translated, it gives CASSRPGGAEAFF.

Concerning this clone itself: Other DNA sequences of this sample code for an identical CDR3. The chain has TRBV2 and TRBJ1-1; maybe TRBD1 (6 bases). V was pared by 6 bases and J by 8 bases, with 34 bases between. Germline V gene lookup returns CDR1 SNHLY and CDR2 FYNNEI. The CDR3 contains 19 residues. The CDR3 spells CASSDLLVQGPLTSTEAFF. CDR3 DNA sequence: TGTGCCAGCAGCGACCTGTTAGTACAGGGCCCTTTAACCTCTACCGAAGCTTTCTTT.

This chain uses TRBV6-5 with TRBJ2-3, with D possibly TRBD2 on 6 matching bases. V shed 2 bases and J shed 2 bases, with 11 bases lying between them. The CDR3 is 15 amino acids. Germline V gene sequence: CDR1 MNHEY, CDR2 SVGAGI. CDR3 bases: TGTGCCAGCAGTTACGGGGGACTCCTCACAGATACGCAGTATTTT. Translating it yields CASSYGGLLTDTQYF.

The chain has TRBV5-4 and TRBJ2-3; the D gene is possibly TRBD1 (5 bases). Germline values: CDR1 SGHNT, CDR2 YYREEE (reference sequence). V lost 3 bases and J 2 bases, leaving 13 bases between the germline ends. This CDR3 has 15 amino acids. CDR3 in DNA: TGTGCCAGCAGCTCCCCTTGGGGCTCCACAGATACGCAGTATTTT. Its translation: CASSSPWGSTDTQYF.

This chain links TRBV10-1 with TRBJ2-4; 8 bases fit TRBD1. The germline CDR1 and CDR2 sequences are WNHNN and SYGVQD (reference sequence). CDR3 length: 18 amino acids. Unmatched junction bases numbered 13, after V lost 3 bases and J lost 3 bases. DNA for the CDR3: TGCGCCAGCAGTGATTCCATCGACAGGGGCTGGGACAAAAACATTCAGTACTTC. This sequence encodes CASSDSIDRGWDKNIQYF.

The rearrangement joins TRBV4-1 to TRBJ2-5; maybe TRBD1 (6 bases). Near its end, the DNA agrees better with TRBJ2-7, so the J call may be wrong. Per germline, CDR1 MGHRA and CDR2 YSYEKL. The CDR3 is 17 amino acids. The CDR3 DNA follows: TGCGCCAGCAGCCGCACAGAGACAGGCGCCCGCTCCTACGAGCAGTACTTC. It specifies CASSRTETGARSYEQYF.

This rearrangement joins TRBV5-8 to TRBJ1-6, with D uncertain. The CDR3 has 13 residues. Germline V gives CDR1 SGHTS, CDR2 YDEGEE. V was clipped by 4 bases and J by 7 bases, with 9 bases between them. CDR3 residues: CASSRRTNSPLHF. The CDR3 DNA reads TGTGCCAGCAGCAGGAGAACCAATTCACCCCTCCACTTT.

About this clone: The sample has other DNA sequences that encode this CDR3 too. The chain is built from TRBV19 and TRBJ1-5, with 11 bases matching TRBD1. CDR3 size: 16 residues. Germline V lookup: CDR1 LNHDA, CDR2 SQIVND (reference sequence). After removal of 8 bases from V and 6 bases from J, the junction contained 12 bases not matched to a gene. This chain's CDR3 is CASQARGGTGGQPQHF. CDR3 bases: TGTGCCAGTCAAGCCCGAGGGGGGACAGGGGGTCAGCCCCAGCATTTT.

This chain connects TRBV5-1 to TRBJ2-1, with 11 bases matching TRBD2. Trimming removed 4 bases from V and 10 bases from J; junction bases left unmatched: 10. Germline V gene sequence: CDR1 SGHRS, CDR2 YFSETQ. The CDR3 loop spans 15 amino acids. The CDR3 sequence: CASSPSGTSGAEQFF. The CDR3 DNA follows: TGCGCCAGCAGCCCCTCCGGGACTAGCGGAGCAGAGCAGTTCTTC.

The chain joins TRBV11-3 to TRBJ2-3; TRBD1 matches at 7 bases. After removal of 7 bases from V and 4 bases from J, the junction contained 14 bases not matched to a gene. The CDR3 runs to 16 residues. Per the germline V gene, CDR1 is SGHNT and CDR2 is YENEEA. DNA for the CDR3: TGTGCCAGCACGCTATCAACAGGGGCCTACCCAGATACGCAGTATTTT. This encodes CASTLSTGAYPDTQYF. The variable domain in full, completed from reference TRBV11-3 and TRBJ2-3, reads EAGVVQSPRYKIIEKKQPVAFWCNPISGHNTLYWYLQNLGQGPELLIRYENEEAVDDSQLPKDRFSAERLKGVDSTLKIQPAELGDSAVYLCASTLSTGAYPDTQYFGPGTRLTVL.

The chain combines TRBV30 with TRBJ2-5, with 7 nucleotides matching TRBD2. The J call may be wrong; the DNA end is better matched by TRBJ2-7. This CDR3 has 12 residues. Per the germline V gene, CDR1 is GTSNPN and CDR2 is SVGIG (reference sequence). The CDR3 DNA reads TGTGCCTGGAGTGTAACGGGGGGCGAGCAGTACTTC. Translated: CAWSVTGGEQYF.

In DNA form, the CDR3 reads TGCGCCAGCAGGGACCCTCGGACAGGCAACACTGAAGCTTTCTTT. It encodes CASRDPRTGNTEAFF. The chain has TRBV5-1 and TRBJ1-1, with 7 bases that match TRBD1. Germline V lookup: CDR1 SGHRS, CDR2 YFSETQ. Trimming cost V 5 bases and J 2 bases; bases outside gene matches: 9. This CDR3 contains 15 residues.

The chain recombines TRBV11-2 with TRBJ2-7, with a tentative D call TRBD1 (6 bases). The CDR3 has 12 amino acids. In germline, CDR1 is SGHAT, CDR2 FQNNGV. V was pared by 5 bases and J by 4 bases, with 9 bases between. DNA of the CDR3: TGTGCCAGCAGCCCAGGGGTTTACGAGCAGTACTTC. Translated: CASSPGVYEQYF.